Detailed here is one T cell receptor (beta chain). The data originate from a study of OX40 agonist ivuxolimab in advanced cancers. Libraries were prepared by immunoSEQ multiplex PCR; TCRdb keeps only in-frame clonotypes and omits some of them. The data show about 100,000 clones, with 94% seen just once and around 0.17% held by the top ten. This receptor was taken from an adult with an advanced solid tumor such as melanoma, head and neck, liver or kidney cancer. The source material was CD4+ or CD8+ T cells sorted from blood, sampled in a trial of the OX40 agonist ivuxolimab.

Here the CDR3 DNA reads TGTGCCAGCACCCCCTCGGGTTACGAGCAGTACTTC. Its protein is CASTPSGYEQYF. The rearrangement links TRBV28 to TRBJ2-7; no clear D. This CDR3 comprises 12 residues. The V end was cut by 7 bases, the J end by 4 bases, with 11 bases between. The germline V gene has CDR1 MDHEN and CDR2 SYDVKM.